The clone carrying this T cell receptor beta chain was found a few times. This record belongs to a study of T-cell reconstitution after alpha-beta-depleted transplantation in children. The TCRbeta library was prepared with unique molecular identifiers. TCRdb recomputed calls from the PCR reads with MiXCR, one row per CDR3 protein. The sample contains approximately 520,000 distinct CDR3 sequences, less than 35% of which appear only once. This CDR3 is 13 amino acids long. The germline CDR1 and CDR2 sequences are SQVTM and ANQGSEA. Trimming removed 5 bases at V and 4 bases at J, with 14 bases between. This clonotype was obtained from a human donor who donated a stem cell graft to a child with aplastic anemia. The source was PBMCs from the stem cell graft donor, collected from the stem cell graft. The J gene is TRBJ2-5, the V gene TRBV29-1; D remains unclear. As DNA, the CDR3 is TGCAGCGTTCTAGGGCCGGAAGGAGAGACCCAGTACTTC. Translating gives CSVLGPEGETQYF.